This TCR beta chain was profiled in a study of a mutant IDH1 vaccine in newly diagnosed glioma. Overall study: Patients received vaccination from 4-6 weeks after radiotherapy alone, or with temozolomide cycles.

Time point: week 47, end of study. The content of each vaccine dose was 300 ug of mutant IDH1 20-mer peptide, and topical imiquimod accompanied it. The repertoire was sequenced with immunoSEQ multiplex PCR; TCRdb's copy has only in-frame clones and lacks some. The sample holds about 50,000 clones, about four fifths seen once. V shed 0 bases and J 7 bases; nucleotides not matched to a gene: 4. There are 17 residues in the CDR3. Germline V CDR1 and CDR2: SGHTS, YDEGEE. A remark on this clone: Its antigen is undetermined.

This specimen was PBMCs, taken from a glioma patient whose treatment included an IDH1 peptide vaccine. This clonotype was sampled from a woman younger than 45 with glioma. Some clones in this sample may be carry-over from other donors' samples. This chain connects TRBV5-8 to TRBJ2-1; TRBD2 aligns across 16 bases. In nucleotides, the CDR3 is TGTGCCAGCAGCTTGGACGGGACTAGCGGGAGGGGAAATGAGCAGTTCTTC. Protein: CASSLDGTSGRGNEQFF.